These 17 T cell receptor beta chains share one sample of origin, sequenced in a study of graft-versus-host responses after intestinal transplantation. The data were produced by immunoSEQ multiplex PCR, yet TCRdb's version contains in-frame clones alone and is incomplete. The table lists 55,000 to 70,000 clones, under 95% of them singletons. This specimen was PBMCs, taken 118 days after intestinal transplantation. The receptors stem from a human patient who received an intestinal transplant, so some T cells may come from the graft donor.

This chain links TRBV28 with TRBJ1-2; TRBD1 matches at 7 bases. Germline V gene lookup returns CDR1 MDHEN and CDR2 SYDVKM. The CDR3 runs 15 residues. V gave up 5 bases and J gave up 4 bases; unmatched junction bases: 10. This CDR3 reads CASSPPGQVGYGYTF. The CDR3 coding sequence is TGTGCCAGCAGTCCCCCCGGACAGGTCGGCTATGGCTACACCTTC.

This chain connects TRBV7-6 to TRBJ2-7; 7 bases map to TRBD1. The CDR3 runs to 17 residues. Unmatched junction bases numbered 15, after V lost 5 bases and J lost 2 bases. Germline V gives CDR1 SGHVS, CDR2 FNYEAQ. CDR3 loop: CASSPDWFTGVPYEQYF. The CDR3 DNA reads TGTGCCAGCAGCCCTGATTGGTTTACAGGGGTCCCCTACGAGCAGTACTTC.

The V call is TRBV7-9, the J call TRBJ2-5; 7 bases fit TRBD2. The CDR3 is 15 amino acids. Per germline, CDR1 SEHNR and CDR2 FQNEAQ (reference sequence). V lost 0 bases to trimming and J lost 5 bases; unmatched junction nucleotides: 6. DNA for the CDR3: TGTGCCAGCAGCTTAGCGAGACTAGCAGAGGAGACCCAGTACTTC. Translated: CASSLARLAEETQYF.

This chain joins TRBV6-1 and TRBJ2-7; D is perhaps TRBD1 (5 bases). The germline V gene encodes CDR1 MNHNS and CDR2 SASEGT. The CDR3 loop spans 12 amino acids. Trimming left V 6 bases short and J 6 bases short, with 12 bases between. The CDR3 protein is CASSPTRAEQYF. The CDR3 DNA reads TGTGCCAGCAGCCCAACCAGGGCCGAGCAGTACTTC.

This clone was detected once. J is TRBJ2-6 and V is TRBV7-8; D not certain. V was pared by 3 bases and J by 0 bases, with 9 bases between. The germline CDR1 and CDR2 sequences are SGHVS and FQNEAQ. The CDR3 totals 16 residues. CDR3 sequence reads: CASSFLSSSGANVLTF. CDR3 sequence (DNA): TGTGCCAGCAGCTTTCTCAGTAGCTCTGGGGCCAACGTCCTGACTTTC.

The rearrangement links TRBV5-4 to TRBJ2-5, with 7 positions matching TRBD1. Germline-derived CDR1 and CDR2 are SGHNT and YYREEE (reference sequence). V shed 4 bases, J shed 1 base, and the junction held 4 bases outside the gene matches. The CDR3 runs 14 residues. The CDR3 DNA sequence: TGTGCCAGCAGCACGACAGGGTCCCAAGAGACCCAGTACTTC. Translated, it gives CASSTTGSQETQYF. Full variable domain (outside the CDR3, taken from reference TRBV5-4 and TRBJ2-5): ETGVTQSPTHLIKTRGQQVTLRCSSQSGHNTVSWYQQALGQGPQFIFQYYREEENGRGNFPPRFSGLQFPNYSSELNVNALELDDSALYLCASSTTGSQETQYFGPGTRLLVL.

The chain has TRBV18 and TRBJ2-3; possibly TRBD1 for D (6 bases). The CDR3 length is 17 residues. CDR1 is KGHSH and CDR2 is LQKENI in the germline V gene. V shed 4 bases and J shed 0 bases, with 17 bases lying between them. CDR3 sequence (DNA): TGTGCCAGCTCACTTTCCGGACAGCCGGCTAGCACAGATACGCAGTATTTT. It specifies CASSLSGQPASTDTQYF.

The chain has TRBV7-8 and TRBJ1-1; maybe TRBD1 (5 bases). Between the trimmed V and J ends, which lost 1 base and 0 bases, there was a span of 12 bases. Germline CDR1 reads SGHVS; CDR2 reads FQNEAQ. There are 16 residues in the CDR3. This chain's CDR3 is CASSLGGLFMNTEAFF. DNA for the CDR3: TGTGCCAGCAGCTTAGGGGGCCTCTTCATGAACACTGAAGCTTTCTTT.

The chain has TRBV7-9 and TRBJ2-3, with 8 bases identical to TRBD1. In germline, CDR1 is SEHNR, CDR2 FQNEAQ (reference sequence). CDR3 length: 16 amino acids. V dropped 5 bases and J dropped 4; count of bases not matched to a gene: 11. The CDR3 sequence: CASSQYYLQGADTQYF. The CDR3 DNA reads as TGTGCCAGCAGCCAGTACTACTTACAGGGGGCAGATACGCAGTATTTT.

The chain joins TRBV15 to TRBJ2-1; 9 bases align to TRBD2. V trimming: 4 bases; J trimming: 0 bases; junction bases outside the gene matches: 4. Germline lookup yields CDR1 LNHNV and CDR2 YYDKDF (reference sequence). This CDR3 is 16 amino acids long. In nucleotides, the CDR3 is TGTGCCACCAGCATAAGAGCGGGAGGCTCCTACAATGAGCAGTTCTTC. Its protein product is CATSIRAGGSYNEQFF.

The chain is built from TRBV7-9 and TRBJ2-7; 9 bases agree with TRBD1. After removal of 4 bases from V and 6 bases from J, the junction contained 4 bases not matched to a gene. The CDR3 loop spans 13 amino acids. Germline CDR1 is SEHNR and CDR2 is FQNEAQ (reference sequence). The CDR3 DNA sequence: TGTGCCAGCAGCTCAAAGACAGGGGGCGAGCAGTACTTC. This codes for CASSSKTGGEQYF. The full variable domain, completed using reference TRBV7-9 and TRBJ2-7, is DTGVSQNPRHKITKRGQNVTFRCDPISEHNRLYWYRQTLGQGPEFLTYFQNEAQLEKSRLLSDRFSAERPKGSFSTLEIQRTEQGDSAMYLCASSSKTGGEQYFGPGTRLTVT.

The chain uses TRBV2 and TRBJ1-2; 11 nucleotides match TRBD1. CDR3 length: 13 residues. The germline V gene has CDR1 SNHLY and CDR2 FYNNEI. J was trimmed by 7 bases and V by 5 bases; bases with no gene match: 3. The CDR3 spells CASSWGQGGGYTF. Here the CDR3 DNA reads TGTGCCAGCAGTTGGGGACAGGGGGGTGGCTACACCTTC.

The chain employs TRBV28 and TRBJ2-5; weak D call: TRBD1 (6 bases). V lost 6 bases and J 4 bases, leaving 18 bases between the germline ends. Germline V lookup: CDR1 MDHEN, CDR2 SYDVKM. The CDR3 runs to 15 residues. The CDR3 nucleotides read TGTGCCAGCAGCTGGGGACAAGTAGCGAGAGAGACCCAGTACTTC. Translating gives CASSWGQVARETQYF.

This chain joins TRBV4-1 and TRBJ1-6; weak D call: TRBD1 (6 bases). The V end was cut by 2 bases, the J end by 4 bases, with 18 bases between. This CDR3 contains 18 residues. Germline loops: CDR1 MGHRA, CDR2 YSYEKL. CDR3 sequence: CASSQTFGGVGYNSPLHF. The CDR3 bases are TGCGCCAGCAGCCAAACGTTTGGGGGCGTGGGGTATAATTCACCCCTCCACTTT.

The chain links TRBV7-9 to TRBJ1-5; D gene uncertain. V was shortened by 0 bases and J by 5 bases, with 14 bases between the two germline ends. CDR1 is SEHNR and CDR2 is FQNEAQ in the germline V gene (reference sequence). The CDR3 loop spans 16 amino acids. CDR3 sequence: CASSLAQDGPDQPQHF. CDR3 nucleotides: TGTGCCAGCAGCTTAGCGCAGGACGGACCGGATCAGCCCCAGCATTTT.

V is TRBV5-4 and J is TRBJ2-1; D is unclear. The CDR3 has 13 residues. Looked up from germline, CDR1 is SGHNT and CDR2 is YYREEE (reference sequence). V lost 0 bases, J lost 4 bases, and 5 bases lay in between. The CDR3 DNA is TGTGCCAGCAGCTTGGAGGAGTACAATGAGCAGTTCTTC. Its protein product is CASSLEEYNEQFF.

This clone was seen a few times. CDR3 coding DNA: TGTGCCAGTAGTACTTGGACAGACTACAATCAGCCCCAGCATTTT. It is translated as CASSTWTDYNQPQHF. The chain links TRBV19 to TRBJ1-5, with D possibly matching TRBD1 (6 bases). Trimming shortened V by 4 bases and J by 3 bases, and 13 bases separated the two germline ends. Germline lookup yields CDR1 LNHDA and CDR2 SQIVND (reference sequence). This CDR3 contains 15 residues. Full variable domain (remainder filled in from reference TRBV19 and TRBJ1-5): DGGITQSPKYLFRKEGQNVTLSCEQNLNHDAMYWYRQDPGQGLRLIYYSQIVNDFQKGDIAEGYSVSREKKESFPLTVTSAQKNPTAFYLCASSTWTDYNQPQHFGDGTRLSIL.